This T cell receptor (beta chain) was sequenced during a study of cytomegalovirus exposure and HLA in healthy donors. Broader study findings: Within the data, a cluster of highly shared sequence variants was likely a sequencing artifact. Most TCR beta V segments were productive about 87% or about 30% of the time in an earlier analysis. Upon later analysis, TCR association rates were observed to vary by HLA locus, being highest for DRB1 and lowest for HLA-C.

Remarks on this clone: Its antigen remains unidentified.

PCR amplification relied on 60 Vbeta primers (plus 13 Jbeta primers). Produced via immunoSEQ multiplex PCR; TCRdb's table is partial and in-frame only. The repertoire holds some 96,000 clones, with around 82% as singletons. This CDR3 spans 13 amino acids. Trimming shortened V by 5 bases and J by 1 base, and 8 bases separated the two germline ends. Germline values: CDR1 SGHAT, CDR2 FQNNGV. Material: PBMCs. The J gene is TRBJ1-2, the V gene TRBV11-2; the D gene is possibly TRBD1 (6 bases). The sequence was obtained from a woman between 55 and 75 years old in good health and CMV-seronegative. The CDR3 sequence is CASSLQGNYGYTF. For the CDR3, the DNA is TGTGCCAGCAGCCTACAGGGTAACTATGGCTACACCTTC.